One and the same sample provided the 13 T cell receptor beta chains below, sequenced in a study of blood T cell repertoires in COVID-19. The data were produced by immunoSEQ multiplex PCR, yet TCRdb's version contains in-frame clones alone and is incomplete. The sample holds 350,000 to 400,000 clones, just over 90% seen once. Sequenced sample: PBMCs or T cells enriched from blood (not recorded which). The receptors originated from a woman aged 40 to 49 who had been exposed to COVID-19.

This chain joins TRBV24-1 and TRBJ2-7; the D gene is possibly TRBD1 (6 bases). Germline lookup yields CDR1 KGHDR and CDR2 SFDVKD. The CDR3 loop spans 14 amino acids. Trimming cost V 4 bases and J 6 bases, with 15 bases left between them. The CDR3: CATSESGTSPEQYF. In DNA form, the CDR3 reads TGTGCCACCAGTGAGTCCGGGACATCCCCCGAGCAGTACTTC.

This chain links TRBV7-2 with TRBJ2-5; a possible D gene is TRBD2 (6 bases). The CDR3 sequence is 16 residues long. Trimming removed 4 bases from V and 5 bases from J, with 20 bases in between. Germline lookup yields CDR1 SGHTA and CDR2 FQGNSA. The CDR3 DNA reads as TGTGCCAGCAGCTCAACCCCGCGACTAGTTTCCGAGACCCAGTACTTC. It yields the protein CASSSTPRLVSETQYF. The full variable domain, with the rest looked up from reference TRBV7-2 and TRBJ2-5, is GAGVSQSPSNKVTEKGKDVELRCDPISGHTALYWYRQSLGQGLEFLIYFQGNSAPDKSGLPSDRFSAERTGGSVSTLTIQRTQQEDSAVYLCASSSTPRLVSETQYFGPGTRLLVL.

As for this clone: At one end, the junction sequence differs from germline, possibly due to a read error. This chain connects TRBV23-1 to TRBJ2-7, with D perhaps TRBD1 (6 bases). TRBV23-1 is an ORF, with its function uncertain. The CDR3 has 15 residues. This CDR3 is CASSQLTQGPGEQYF. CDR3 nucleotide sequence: TGCGCCAGCAGCCAATTGACACAGGGCCCGGGGGAGCAGTACTTC.

The CDR3: CASSPWTGRGEQFF. The CDR3, as DNA: TGTGCCAGCAGCCCTTGGACAGGGAGAGGTGAGCAGTTCTTC. The chain carries TRBV7-9 and TRBJ2-1; 8 nucleotides align to TRBD1. The CDR3 contains 14 residues. Per the germline V gene, CDR1 is SEHNR and CDR2 is FQNEAQ (reference sequence). The V gene end was trimmed by 5 bases and the J gene end by 9 bases; junction bases not matched to a gene: 9.

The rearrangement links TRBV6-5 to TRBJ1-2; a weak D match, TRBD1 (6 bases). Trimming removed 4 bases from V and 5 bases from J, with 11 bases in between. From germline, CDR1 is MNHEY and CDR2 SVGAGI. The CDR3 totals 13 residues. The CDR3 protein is CASSSAGVYGYTF. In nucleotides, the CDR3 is TGTGCCAGCAGTTCCGCAGGGGTGTATGGCTACACCTTC.

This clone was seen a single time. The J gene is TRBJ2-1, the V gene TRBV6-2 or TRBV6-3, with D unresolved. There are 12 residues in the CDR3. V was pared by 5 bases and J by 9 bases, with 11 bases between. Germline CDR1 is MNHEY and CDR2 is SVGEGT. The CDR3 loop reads CASSRQVGEQFF. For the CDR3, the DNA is TGTGCCAGCAGTCGTCAGGTCGGTGAGCAGTTCTTC.

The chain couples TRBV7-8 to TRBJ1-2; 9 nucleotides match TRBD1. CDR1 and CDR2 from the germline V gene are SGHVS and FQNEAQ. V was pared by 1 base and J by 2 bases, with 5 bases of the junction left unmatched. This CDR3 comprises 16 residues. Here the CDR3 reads CASSLGLGQGNYGYTF. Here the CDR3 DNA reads TGTGCCAGCAGCTTAGGGCTCGGACAGGGGAACTATGGCTACACCTTC.

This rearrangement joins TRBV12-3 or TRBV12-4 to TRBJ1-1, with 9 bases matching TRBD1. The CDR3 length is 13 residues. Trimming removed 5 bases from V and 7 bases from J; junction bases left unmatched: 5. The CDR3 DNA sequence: TGTGCCAGCAGTCACCGGGACAGGGATGAAGCTTTCTTT. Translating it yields CASSHRDRDEAFF.

CDR3 nucleotide sequence: TGTGCCAGTTCTAAGGACAGATACTATGGCTACACCTTC. As protein: CASSKDRYYGYTF. This chain links TRBV19 with TRBJ1-2; tentative D call: TRBD1 (6 bases). Deletions cut 8 bases from V and 3 bases from J, with 13 bases between. This CDR3 contains 13 residues. The germline gives CDR1 LNHDA, CDR2 SQIVND (reference sequence).

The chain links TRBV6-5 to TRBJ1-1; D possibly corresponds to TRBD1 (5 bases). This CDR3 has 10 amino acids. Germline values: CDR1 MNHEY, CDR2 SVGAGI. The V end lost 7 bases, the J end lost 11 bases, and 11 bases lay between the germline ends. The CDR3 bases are TGTGCCAGCATGGCAGGGCGGGCTTTCTTT. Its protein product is CASMAGRAFF.

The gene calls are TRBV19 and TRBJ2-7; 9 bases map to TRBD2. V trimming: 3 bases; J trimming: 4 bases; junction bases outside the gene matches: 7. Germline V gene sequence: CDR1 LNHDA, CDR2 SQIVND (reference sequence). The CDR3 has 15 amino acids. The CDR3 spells CASSMVSGSSYEQYF. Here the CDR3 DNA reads TGTGCCAGTAGTATGGTTAGCGGGAGTTCGTACGAGCAGTACTTC.

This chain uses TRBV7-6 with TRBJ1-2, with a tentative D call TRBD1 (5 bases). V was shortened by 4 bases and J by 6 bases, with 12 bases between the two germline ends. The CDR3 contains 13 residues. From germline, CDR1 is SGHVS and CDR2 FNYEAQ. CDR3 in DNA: TGTGCCAGCAGCTCGACAGTTCGAAATGGCTACACCTTC. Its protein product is CASSSTVRNGYTF.

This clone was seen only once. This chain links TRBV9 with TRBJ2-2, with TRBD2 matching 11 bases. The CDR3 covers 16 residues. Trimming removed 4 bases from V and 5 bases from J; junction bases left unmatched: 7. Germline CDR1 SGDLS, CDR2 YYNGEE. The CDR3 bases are TGTGCCAGCAGCTCCCGACTAGCGGGGAAGACCGGGGAGCTGTTTTTT. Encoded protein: CASSSRLAGKTGELFF.